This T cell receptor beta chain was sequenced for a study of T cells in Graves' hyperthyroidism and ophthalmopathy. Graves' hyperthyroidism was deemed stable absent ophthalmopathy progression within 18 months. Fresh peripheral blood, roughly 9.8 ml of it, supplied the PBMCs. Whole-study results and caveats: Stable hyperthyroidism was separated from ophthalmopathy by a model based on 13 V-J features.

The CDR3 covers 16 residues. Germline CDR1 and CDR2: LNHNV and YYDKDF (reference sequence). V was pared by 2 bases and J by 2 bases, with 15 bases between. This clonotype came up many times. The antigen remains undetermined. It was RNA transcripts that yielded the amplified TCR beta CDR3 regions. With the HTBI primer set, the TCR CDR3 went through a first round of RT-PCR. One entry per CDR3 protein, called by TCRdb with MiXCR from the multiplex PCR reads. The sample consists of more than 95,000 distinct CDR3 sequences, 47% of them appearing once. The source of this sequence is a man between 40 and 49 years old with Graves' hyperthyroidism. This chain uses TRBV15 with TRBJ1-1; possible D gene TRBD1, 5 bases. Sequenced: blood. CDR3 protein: CATSRSYGGLNTEAFF. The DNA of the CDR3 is TGTGCCACCAGCAGATCCTATGGGGGACTTAACACTGAAGCTTTCTTT.